This T cell receptor beta chain was recovered during a study of blood T cells in healthy people across ages. Whole-study results and caveats: TCR beta diversity, measured per million T cells, fell in a roughly linear way with age.

No fewer than 5 micrograms of total RNA were isolated from every sample. A second PCR of 7 to 11 cycles used a sample-barcoded 5' primer and a J-beta primer mix. TCRdb reprocessed the 5' RACE reads with MiXCR, giving one entry per CDR3 protein. The profile shows more than 700,000 distinct CDR3 sequences, about 48% of them singletons. Germline V gene data show CDR1 as SGHVS and CDR2 as FNYEAQ. The CDR3 length is 17 residues. Trimming at V came to 0 bases and at J to 2 bases, leaving 4 bases not matched to a gene. As regards this clonotype: As yet, its antigen is unknown.

This receptor was obtained from a man aged 80 or over in good health. Sequencing input: blood. The chain is built from TRBV7-6 and TRBJ2-3; 11 nucleotides line up with TRBD2. Written as DNA, the CDR3 is TGTGCCAGCAGCTTAGCGGGACTAGCGGAACCCACAGATACGCAGTATTTT. Amino acid sequence: CASSLAGLAEPTDTQYF.